A single sample is the source of the 6 T cell receptor beta chains below, sequenced in a study of T cells in Graves' hyperthyroidism and ophthalmopathy. Using RNA transcripts as the source, TCR beta CDR3 regions were amplified. The study used the HTBI primer set for a first-round RT-PCR of the TCR CDR3. A single record per CDR3 protein comes from TCRdb applying MiXCR to the multiplex PCR reads. This table has more than 300,000 distinct CDR3 sequences, less than 20% appearing once. Sequenced input: blood. The source of these receptors is a man aged 18 to 30 with Graves' ophthalmopathy.

This chain uses TRBV7-9 with TRBJ2-7; the D is unclear. The CDR3 is 12 amino acids. The germline gives CDR1 SEHNR, CDR2 FQNEAQ (reference sequence). Trimming cost V 1 base and J 7 bases, with 8 bases left between them. The DNA of the CDR3 is TGTGCCAGCAGCTTAGGGCAGAGAGAGCAGTACTTC. Protein: CASSLGQREQYF.

The V and J genes are TRBV6-5 and TRBJ2-1, with TRBD2 matching 15 bases. The CDR3 totals 21 residues. Germline assignment: CDR1 MNHEY and CDR2 SVGAGI. With 4 bases clipped from V and 0 bases from J, the junction kept 13 bases outside the gene matches. The CDR3 sequence is CASSSRTSGGALFSSYNEQFF. The CDR3 DNA reads as TGTGCCAGCAGTTCCCGGACTAGCGGGGGGGCCCTTTTTAGCTCCTACAATGAGCAGTTCTTC.

This clonotype has just a few counts. The chain combines TRBV19 with TRBJ1-1; D gene unclear. This CDR3 region has 12 residues. Germline V gives CDR1 LNHDA, CDR2 SQIVND (reference sequence). Trimming shortened V by 7 bases and J by 1 base, and 7 bases separated the two germline ends. CDR3 in amino acids: CASITENTEAFF. The CDR3 DNA reads TGTGCCAGTATTACGGAGAACACTGAAGCTTTCTTT.

This clonotype was counted many times. The chain has TRBV11-2 and TRBJ2-7; D is unclear. CDR1 and CDR2 from the germline V gene are SGHAT and FQNNGV. The CDR3 has 17 residues. V shed 8 bases and J shed 5 bases, with 28 bases lying between them. The CDR3 here is CASAFDSVRWILDEQYF. CDR3 coding DNA: TGTGCCAGCGCATTCGACTCGGTTCGGTGGATTCTGGACGAGCAGTACTTC. The full variable domain, with the rest looked up from reference TRBV11-2 and TRBJ2-7, is EAGVAQSPRYKIIEKRQSVAFWCNPISGHATLYWYQQILGQGPKLLIQFQNNGVVDDSQLPKDRFSAERLKGVDSTLKIQPAKLEDSAVYLCASAFDSVRWILDEQYFGPGTRLTVT.

The J gene is TRBJ1-1, the V gene TRBV6-5; tentatively, D is TRBD1 (5 bases). The CDR3 has 11 residues. The ends were cut back, 0 bases at V and 11 bases at J, with 7 bases in the middle. The V gene's germline CDR1 is MNHEY and CDR2 SVGAGI. CDR3 residues: CASSYSGGAFF. The CDR3 DNA sequence: TGTGCCAGCAGTTACTCGGGGGGGGCTTTCTTT.

This chain connects TRBV2 to TRBJ2-5; 12 bases are a match to TRBD1. The CDR3 is made up of 16 amino acids. After removal of 6 bases from V and 4 bases from J, the junction contained 9 bases not matched to a gene. The germline CDR1 and CDR2 sequences are SNHLY and FYNNEI. CDR3: CASSAHRDRGPETQYF. In DNA form, the CDR3 reads TGTGCCAGCAGCGCCCACCGGGACAGGGGGCCAGAGACCCAGTACTTC.